This is a list of T cell receptor beta chains from one sample in a study of blood T cell repertoires in COVID-19. TCRdb's table, derived via immunoSEQ multiplex PCR, lists solely in-frame clones and lacks some. The data contain 100,000 or so clones, more than 75% of them singletons. What was sequenced was peripheral blood. These receptors were obtained from a young man in a cohort sampled during active COVID-19. Both conserved end residues are part of each CDR3. The order of the fields is V gene, D gene, J gene, clone size, CDR3 protein, CDR3 DNA. A D gene is named only where the DNA matches it firmly. A clone size is listed for some rows: how often the clone was seen (once, few, many), or a class if it is expanded.

TRBV5-6	TRBD1	TRBJ1-4	NA	CASSGTQGSNEKLFF	TGTGCCAGCAGCGGTACACAGGGGTCTAATGAAAAACTGTTTTTT
TRBV9	NA	TRBJ1-2	many	CASSVVGGDYTF	TGTGCCAGCAGCGTAGTGGGGGGTGACTACACCTTC
TRBV10-3	NA	TRBJ1-5	NA	CAISDREGQPQHF	TGTGCCATCAGTGACAGGGAGGGTCAGCCCCAGCATTTT
TRBV24-1	NA	TRBJ1-1	NA	CATSDGGGTEAFF	TGTGCCACCAGCGATGGGGGAGGGACTGAAGCTTTCTTT
TRBV24-1	NA	TRBJ2-1	NA	CATSNPRDTHYNEQFF	TGTGCCACCAGCAACCCCCGGGACACGCATTACAATGAGCAGTTCTTC
TRBV6-5	TRBD2	TRBJ2-7	NA	CASNPTSGGDYEQYF	TGTGCCAGCAACCCGACTAGCGGGGGGGACTACGAGCAGTACTTC
TRBV21-1	NA	TRBJ1-4	NA	CASTGTGSNEKLFF	TGTGCCAGCACCGGGACAGGGTCAAATGAAAAACTGTTTTTT
TRBV5-6	NA	TRBJ2-5	few	CASSARTEGYQETQYF	TGTGCCAGCAGCGCAAGGACAGAGGGGTACCAAGAGACCCAGTACTTC
TRBV23-1	NA	TRBJ1-3	once	CASSLVWHLTFSSGNTIYF	TGCGCCAGCAGCCTCGTTTGGCACCTTACCTTCTCCTCTGGAAACACCATATATTTT
TRBV10-3	NA	TRBJ1-2	few	CAISLQGIDYGYTF	TGTGCCATCAGTCTACAGGGAATCGACTATGGCTACACCTTC
TRBV5-6	NA	TRBJ2-5	NA	CASSLVGYGQGETQYF	TGTGCCAGCAGCTTGGTGGGATACGGGCAGGGTGAGACCCAGTACTTC
TRBV3-1/TRBV3-2	TRBD1	TRBJ1-1	NA	CAIQTGADTEAFF	TGTGCCATCCAGACAGGGGCGGACACTGAAGCTTTCTTT
TRBV23-1	TRBD1	TRBJ2-1	NA	CASSQSYRGLKNEQFF	TGCGCCAGCAGTCAATCGTACAGGGGGCTTAAAAATGAGCAGTTCTTC
TRBV9	NA	TRBJ1-5	NA	CASSSDGNSNQPQHF	TGTGCCAGCAGCTCGGACGGGAATAGCAATCAGCCCCAGCATTTT
TRBV29-1	TRBD1	TRBJ2-2	NA	CSVLGTGGAGELFF	TGCAGCGTTCTAGGGACAGGGGGCGCCGGGGAGCTGTTTTTT
TRBV6-5	TRBD1	TRBJ1-2	once	CASRQGGRMGYTF	TGTGCCAGTCGACAGGGGGGAAGGATGGGCTACACCTTC